This T cell receptor (beta chain) was documented in a study of T cell responses to AZD1222 COVID-19 vaccine. Study-level information: Second doses at about 4 or about 12 weeks were pooled.

CDR3 length equals 15 residues. Germline CDR1 reads SGHAT; CDR2 reads FQNNGV. Trimming left V 1 base short and J 2 bases short, with 12 bases between. This clone was recorded a few times. The target antigen is unknown. Study observations and caveats: Across spike, vaccine-associated CD4 TCRs were found, dominant at 160-218 and 743-854. Donors were largely white British and mainly female; clonal diversity was possibly underestimated.

Data came from immunoSEQ multiplex PCR; TCRdb stores just in-frame clones and leaves some out. The table includes around 120,000 clones, 80% to 90% detected once. Specimen: peripheral blood, collected on day 0 of AZD1222 vaccination. The sequence was obtained from an adult in good health. This chain uses TRBV11-2 with TRBJ2-7; perhaps D is TRBD1 or TRBD2 (5 bases each). CDR3 in amino acids: CASSLAGTGTYEQYF. The CDR3 nucleotides are TGTGCCAGCAGCTTAGCTGGGACCGGAACCTACGAGCAGTACTTC. Filled out from reference TRBV11-2 and TRBJ2-7, the complete variable domain reads EAGVAQSPRYKIIEKRQSVAFWCNPISGHATLYWYQQILGQGPKLLIQFQNNGVVDDSQLPKDRFSAERLKGVDSTLKIQPAKLEDSAVYLCASSLAGTGTYEQYFGPGTRLTVT.